The 20 T cell receptor beta chains below all came from one sample that was sequenced in a study of T cell responses to AZD1222 COVID-19 vaccine. The repertoire was sequenced with immunoSEQ multiplex PCR; TCRdb's copy has only in-frame clones and lacks some. This sample has 100,000 to 150,000 clones, with approximately 88% found just once. The specimen comprised peripheral blood, sampled on day 0 of AZD1222 vaccination. The receptors stem from an adult in good health.

This clone is a singleton in its sample. The chain joins TRBV19 to TRBJ1-5; no clear D. Germline CDR1 reads LNHDA; CDR2 reads SQIVND (reference sequence). The CDR3 sequence is 14 residues long. With 3 bases removed from V and 0 bases from J, the gap between germline ends came to 6 bases. The CDR3: CASSMLHSNQPQHF. CDR3 DNA: TGTGCCAGTAGTATGTTGCATAGCAATCAGCCCCAGCATTTT.

The table lists this clone with a few counts. This chain joins TRBV5-4 and TRBJ1-3, with D unresolved. This CDR3 comprises 13 residues. Trimming removed 2 bases from V and 0 bases from J, with 3 bases in between. Germline V lookup: CDR1 SGHNT, CDR2 YYREEE (reference sequence). The CDR3 DNA reads TGTGCCAGCAGCTTTAACTCTGGAAACACCATATATTTT. This codes for CASSFNSGNTIYF.

This chain connects TRBV7-9 to TRBJ1-1; D ambiguous. CDR3 length: 14 residues. The V gene's germline CDR1 is SEHNR and CDR2 FQNEAQ (reference sequence). Trimming cost V 2 bases and J 3 bases, with 10 bases left between them. CDR3 DNA: TGTGCCAGCAGCTTAATGCCAGACTACACTGAAGCTTTCTTT. Its protein product is CASSLMPDYTEAFF.

This clone was observed a single time. The gene calls are TRBV2 and TRBJ1-2; D not resolved. The V gene's germline CDR1 is SNHLY and CDR2 FYNNEI. Trimming shortened V by 2 bases and J by 8 bases, and 9 bases separated the two germline ends. The CDR3 sequence is 12 residues long. The CDR3 DNA is TGTGCCAGCAGTGAAACGCATTACGGCTACACCTTC. It specifies CASSETHYGYTF. Supplemented by reference TRBV2 and TRBJ1-2, the full variable domain reads EPEVTQTPSHQVTQMGQEVILRCVPISNHLYFYWYRQILGQKVEFLVSFYNNEISEKSEIFDDQFSVERPDGSNFTLKIRSTKLEDSAMYFCASSETHYGYTFGSGTRLTVV.

CDR3 nucleotides: TGTGCCAGCAGCCCGGGACTAATGGATTCACCCCTCCACTTT. It yields the protein CASSPGLMDSPLHF. J is TRBJ1-6 and V is TRBV7-2, with a possible D match to TRBD1 (5 bases). V lost 5 bases to trimming and J lost 8 bases, with 13 bases between them. CDR1 and CDR2 from the germline V gene are SGHTA and FQGNSA. The CDR3 has 14 residues.

The chain combines TRBV15 with TRBJ1-1; D might be TRBD1 (6 bases). The CDR3 length is 14 residues. The germline CDR1 and CDR2 sequences are LNHNV and YYDKDF (reference sequence). V was cut by 0 bases and J by 5 bases, with 10 bases left in between. DNA of the CDR3: TGTGCCACCAGCAGAGAGGGACAAGGGACTGAAGCTTTCTTT. This codes for CATSREGQGTEAFF.

The chain combines TRBV2 with TRBJ2-2; D possibly corresponds to TRBD1 (6 bases). With 9 bases removed from V and 1 base from J, the gap between germline ends came to 15 bases. This CDR3 region has 15 residues. Germline values: CDR1 SNHLY, CDR2 FYNNEI. In nucleotides, the CDR3 is TGTGCCAGTAGCAGGGGCGAGGTGAACACCGGGGAGCTGTTTTTT. Translation gives CASSRGEVNTGELFF. Together with reference TRBV2 and TRBJ2-2, the CDR3 gives the full variable domain: EPEVTQTPSHQVTQMGQEVILRCVPISNHLYFYWYRQILGQKVEFLVSFYNNEISEKSEIFDDQFSVERPDGSNFTLKIRSTKLEDSAMYFCASSRGEVNTGELFFGEGSRLTVL.

This clone is a singleton in its sample. The DNA of the CDR3 is TGCGCCAGCAGCTGGGGACACAATGACATGAACACTGAAGCTTTCTTT. Translating gives CASSWGHNDMNTEAFF. The V gene is TRBV5-1, the J gene TRBJ1-1; D possibly corresponds to TRBD1 (6 bases). This CDR3 region has 16 residues. Trimming took 3 bases from V and 0 from J, leaving 15 bases between them. CDR1 is SGHRS and CDR2 is YFSETQ in the germline V gene.

The V call is TRBV11-2, the J call TRBJ1-1; perhaps TRBD1 as D (6 bases). The ends were cut back, 6 bases at V and 4 bases at J, with 15 bases in the middle. This CDR3 comprises 14 residues. Germline V gene sequence: CDR1 SGHAT, CDR2 FQNNGV. The CDR3 protein is CASRLQGFGTEAFF. CDR3 DNA sequence: TGTGCCAGCAGACTACAGGGTTTCGGCACTGAAGCTTTCTTT.

This chain links TRBV7-2 with TRBJ2-7; 7 bases are a match to TRBD2. This CDR3 contains 15 residues. The V segment lost 1 base and the J segment 3 bases; nucleotides outside the gene matches: 6. Per germline, CDR1 SGHTA and CDR2 FQGNSA. CDR3 in amino acids: CASSLDAGVVYEQYF. The CDR3 DNA reads TGTGCCAGCAGCTTAGATGCGGGAGTGGTCTACGAGCAGTACTTC.

This rearrangement joins TRBV5-8 to TRBJ2-7, with D unresolved. The CDR3 contains 12 residues. CDR1 SGHTS and CDR2 YDEGEE come from the germline V gene. Trimming cost V 0 bases and J 3 bases, with 4 bases left between them. CDR3 in DNA: TGTGCCAGCAGCTTGGATCTCTACGAGCAGTACTTC. Protein: CASSLDLYEQYF.

CDR3 nucleotides: TGCGCCAGCAGCTTGACGGGGGGTTCGAACACTGAAGCTTTCTTT. It is translated as CASSLTGGSNTEAFF. The chain joins TRBV5-1 to TRBJ1-1, with a possible D match to TRBD1 (5 bases). Trimming shortened V by 1 base and J by 1 base, and 11 bases separated the two germline ends. The CDR3 is 15 residues long. Germline V gives CDR1 SGHRS, CDR2 YFSETQ.

J is TRBJ1-1 and V is TRBV24-1; TRBD1 is a possible D gene (5 bases). Trimming took off 3 bases at V and 2 bases at J, with 6 bases between the two ends. Germline V gene data show CDR1 as KGHDR and CDR2 as SFDVKD. The CDR3 totals 13 residues. The CDR3 is CATSDGHNTEAFF. CDR3 bases: TGTGCCACCAGTGATGGACACAACACTGAAGCTTTCTTT.

The gene calls are TRBV28 and TRBJ1-5, with 7 bases fitting TRBD1. The CDR3 consists of 16 residues. The V gene end was trimmed by 2 bases and the J gene end by 3 bases; junction bases not matched to a gene: 7. Germline-derived CDR1 and CDR2 are MDHEN and SYDVKM. The CDR3 here is CASSLIGTEFNQPQHF. Here the CDR3 DNA reads TGTGCCAGCAGTTTAATCGGGACAGAGTTCAATCAGCCCCAGCATTTT.

This chain connects TRBV12-3 or TRBV12-4 to TRBJ1-1; possibly TRBD1 for D (6 bases). The CDR3 runs 13 residues. The germline V and J ends were trimmed by 3 bases and 1 base, with 6 bases remaining between them. CDR3 sequence reads: CASSFRGNTEAFF. CDR3 sequence (DNA): TGTGCCAGCAGTTTCAGGGGGAACACTGAAGCTTTCTTT.

CDR3 nucleotides: TGTGCCAGCAGCGACCATGGGGGGAATACGCAGTATTTT. The encoded protein is CASSDHGGNTQYF. The gene calls are TRBV9 and TRBJ2-3; D may be TRBD2 (6 bases). Trimming shortened V by 3 bases and J by 7 bases, and 12 bases separated the two germline ends. This CDR3 comprises 13 residues. Germline V gene lookup returns CDR1 SGDLS and CDR2 YYNGEE.

The chain combines TRBV19 with TRBJ1-2; 9 bases are shared with TRBD1. The trim removed 9 bases at V and 6 bases at J, leaving 5 bases unmatched. This CDR3 has 12 residues. Germline-derived CDR1 and CDR2 are LNHDA and SQIVND (reference sequence). For the CDR3, the DNA is TGTGCCAGCGGACAGGGGAGGGATGGCTACACCTTC. The encoded protein is CASGQGRDGYTF.

This rearrangement joins TRBV7-3 to TRBJ2-2; D not certain. Germline CDR1 and CDR2: SGHTA and FQGTGA. With 5 bases removed from V and 5 bases from J, the gap between germline ends came to 12 bases. The length of the CDR3 is 14 residues. The DNA for the CDR3 is TGTGCCAGCAGCCCATGGGTCAATACCGGGGAGCTGTTTTTT. It translates to CASSPWVNTGELFF.

The CDR3: CASSLARPSDPNEQFF. DNA of the CDR3: TGCGCCAGCAGCTTGGCACGGCCCTCCGACCCCAATGAGCAGTTCTTC. This sequence joins TRBV5-1 and TRBJ2-1, with D hard to call. The CDR3 has 16 residues. Germline CDR1 and CDR2: SGHRS and YFSETQ. V was pared by 0 bases and J by 6 bases, with 16 bases between. Variable domain in full (rest from reference TRBV5-1 and TRBJ2-1): KAGVTQTPRYLIKTRGQQVTLSCSPISGHRSVSWYQQTPGQGLQFLFEYFSETQRNKGNFPGRFSGRQFSNSRSEMNVSTLELGDSALYLCASSLARPSDPNEQFFGPGTRLTVL.

The chain couples TRBV19 to TRBJ1-5; 7 nucleotides align to TRBD1. Per germline, CDR1 LNHDA and CDR2 SQIVND (reference sequence). The CDR3 is made up of 14 amino acids. V lost 2 bases to trimming and J lost 7 bases; unmatched junction nucleotides: 5. This CDR3 is CASSIMTGPQPQHF. CDR3 sequence (DNA): TGTGCCAGTAGTATAATGACAGGGCCGCAGCCCCAGCATTTT.